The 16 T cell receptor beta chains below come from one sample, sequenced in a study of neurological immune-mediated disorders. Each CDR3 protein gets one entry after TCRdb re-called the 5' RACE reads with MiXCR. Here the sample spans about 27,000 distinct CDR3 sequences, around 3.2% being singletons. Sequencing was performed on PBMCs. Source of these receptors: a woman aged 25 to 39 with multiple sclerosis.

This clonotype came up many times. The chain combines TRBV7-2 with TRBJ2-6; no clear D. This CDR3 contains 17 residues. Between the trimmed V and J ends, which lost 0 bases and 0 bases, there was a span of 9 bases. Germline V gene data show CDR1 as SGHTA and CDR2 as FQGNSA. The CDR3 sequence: CASSLAHTNSGANVLTF. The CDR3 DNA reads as TGTGCCAGCAGCTTAGCACACACGAACTCTGGGGCCAACGTCCTGACTTTC.

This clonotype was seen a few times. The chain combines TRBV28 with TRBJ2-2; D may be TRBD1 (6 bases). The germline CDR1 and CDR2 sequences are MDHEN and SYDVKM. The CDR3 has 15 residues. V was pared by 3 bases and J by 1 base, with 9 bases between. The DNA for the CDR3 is TGTGCCAGCAGTTTCAACAGGGTGAACACCGGGGAGCTGTTTTTT. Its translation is CASSFNRVNTGELFF.

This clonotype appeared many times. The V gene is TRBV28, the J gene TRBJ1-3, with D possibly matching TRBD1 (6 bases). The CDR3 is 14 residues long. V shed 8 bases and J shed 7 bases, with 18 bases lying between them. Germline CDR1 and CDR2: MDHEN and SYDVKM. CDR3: CASLPGQSLNTIYF. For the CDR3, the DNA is TGTGCCAGCCTCCCCGGACAGAGCCTCAACACCATATATTTT.

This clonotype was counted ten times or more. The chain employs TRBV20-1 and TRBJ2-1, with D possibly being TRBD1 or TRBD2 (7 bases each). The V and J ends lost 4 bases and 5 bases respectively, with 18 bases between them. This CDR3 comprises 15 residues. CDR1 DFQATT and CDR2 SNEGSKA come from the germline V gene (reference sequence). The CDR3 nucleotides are TGCAGTGCTAAAGAGGGGGCTAGCGGAGACAATGAGCAGTTCTTC. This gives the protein CSAKEGASGDNEQFF.

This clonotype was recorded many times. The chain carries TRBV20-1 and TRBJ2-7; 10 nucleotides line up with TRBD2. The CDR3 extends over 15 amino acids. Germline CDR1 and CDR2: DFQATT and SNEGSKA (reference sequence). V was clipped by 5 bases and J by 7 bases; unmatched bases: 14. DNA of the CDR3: TGCAGTGCTCCCTCTCATCTAGCGGGAGTGCGGGAGCAGTACTTC. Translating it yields CSAPSHLAGVREQYF.

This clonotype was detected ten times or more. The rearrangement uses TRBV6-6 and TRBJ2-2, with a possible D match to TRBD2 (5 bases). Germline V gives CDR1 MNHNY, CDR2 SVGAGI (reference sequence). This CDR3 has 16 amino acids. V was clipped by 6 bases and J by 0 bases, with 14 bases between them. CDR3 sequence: CASRRLASANTGELFF. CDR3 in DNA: TGTGCCAGCAGGCGATTAGCGAGCGCGAACACCGGGGAGCTGTTTTTT.

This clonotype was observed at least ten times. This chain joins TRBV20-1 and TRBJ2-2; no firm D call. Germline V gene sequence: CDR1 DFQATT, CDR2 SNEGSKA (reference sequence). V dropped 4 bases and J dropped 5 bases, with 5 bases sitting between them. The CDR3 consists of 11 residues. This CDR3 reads CSAIRTGELFF. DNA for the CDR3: TGCAGTGCTATACGAACCGGGGAGCTGTTTTTT.

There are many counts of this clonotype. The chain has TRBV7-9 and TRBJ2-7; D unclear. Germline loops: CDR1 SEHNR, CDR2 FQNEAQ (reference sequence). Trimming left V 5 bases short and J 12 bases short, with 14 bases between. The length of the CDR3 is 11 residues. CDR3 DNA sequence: TGTGCCAGCAGCACTACTCTGTCGCTGTACTTC. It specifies CASSTTLSLYF.

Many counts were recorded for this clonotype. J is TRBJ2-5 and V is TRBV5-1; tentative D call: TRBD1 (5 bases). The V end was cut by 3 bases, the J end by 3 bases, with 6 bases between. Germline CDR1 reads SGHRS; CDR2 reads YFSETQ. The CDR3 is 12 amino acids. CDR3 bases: TGCGCCAGCAGCTCGGACAAAGAGACCCAGTACTTC. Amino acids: CASSSDKETQYF.

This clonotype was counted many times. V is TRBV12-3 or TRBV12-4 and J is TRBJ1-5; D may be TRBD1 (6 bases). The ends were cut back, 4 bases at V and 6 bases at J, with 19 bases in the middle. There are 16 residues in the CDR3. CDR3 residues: CASSSFSFRGSQPQHF. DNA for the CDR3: TGTGCCAGCAGTTCCTTTTCGTTCAGGGGAAGTCAGCCCCAGCATTTT.

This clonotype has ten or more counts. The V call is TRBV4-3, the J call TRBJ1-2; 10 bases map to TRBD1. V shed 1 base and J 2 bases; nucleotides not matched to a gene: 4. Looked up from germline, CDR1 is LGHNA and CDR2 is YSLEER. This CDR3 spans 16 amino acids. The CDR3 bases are TGCGCCAGCAGCCAAGCAGACAGGGGGCCAAACTATGGCTACACCTTC. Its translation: CASSQADRGPNYGYTF.

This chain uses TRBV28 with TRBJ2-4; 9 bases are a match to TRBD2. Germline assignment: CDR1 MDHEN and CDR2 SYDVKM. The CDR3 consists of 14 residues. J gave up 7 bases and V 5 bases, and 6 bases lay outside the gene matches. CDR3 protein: CASSVRREGNIQYF. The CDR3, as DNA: TGTGCCAGCAGTGTCCGGCGGGAGGGGAACATTCAGTACTTC. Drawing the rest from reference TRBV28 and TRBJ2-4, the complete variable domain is DVKVTQSSRYLVKRTGEKVFLECVQDMDHENMFWYRQDPGLGLRLIYFSYDVKMKEKGDIPEGYSVSREKKERFSLILESASTNQTSMYLCASSVRREGNIQYFGAGTRLSVL.

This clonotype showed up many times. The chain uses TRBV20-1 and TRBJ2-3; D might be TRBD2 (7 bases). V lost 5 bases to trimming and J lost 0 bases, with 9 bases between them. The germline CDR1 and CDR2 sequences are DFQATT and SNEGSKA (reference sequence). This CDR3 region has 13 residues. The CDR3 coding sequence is TGCAGTGCTGAGGGGGGGAGCACAGATACGCAGTATTTT. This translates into CSAEGGSTDTQYF.

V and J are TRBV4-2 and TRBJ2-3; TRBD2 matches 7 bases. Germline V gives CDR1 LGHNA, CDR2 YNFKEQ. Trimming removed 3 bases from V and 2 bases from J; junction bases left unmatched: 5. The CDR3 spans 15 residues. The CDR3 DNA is TGTGCCAGCAGCCAGGGGGAGGGAAACACAGATACGCAGTATTTT. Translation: CASSQGEGNTDTQYF.

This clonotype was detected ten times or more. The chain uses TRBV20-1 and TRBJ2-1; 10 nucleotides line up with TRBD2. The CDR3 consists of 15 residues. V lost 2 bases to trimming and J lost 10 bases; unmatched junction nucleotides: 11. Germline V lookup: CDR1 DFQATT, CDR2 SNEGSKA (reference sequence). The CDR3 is CSARSPSGRVQEQFF. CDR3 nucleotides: TGCAGTGCTAGATCCCCTAGCGGGAGAGTGCAGGAGCAGTTCTTC.

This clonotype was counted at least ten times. CDR3 in DNA: TGTGCCAGCAGTGACCGGGGGGGCAGAGATACGCAGTATTTT. Translated, it gives CASSDRGGRDTQYF. The chain employs TRBV6-6 and TRBJ2-3, with 8 bases that match TRBD2. The length of the CDR3 is 14 residues. Germline CDR1 is MNHNY and CDR2 is SVGAGI (reference sequence). V trimming: 5 bases; J trimming: 5 bases; junction bases outside the gene matches: 6.